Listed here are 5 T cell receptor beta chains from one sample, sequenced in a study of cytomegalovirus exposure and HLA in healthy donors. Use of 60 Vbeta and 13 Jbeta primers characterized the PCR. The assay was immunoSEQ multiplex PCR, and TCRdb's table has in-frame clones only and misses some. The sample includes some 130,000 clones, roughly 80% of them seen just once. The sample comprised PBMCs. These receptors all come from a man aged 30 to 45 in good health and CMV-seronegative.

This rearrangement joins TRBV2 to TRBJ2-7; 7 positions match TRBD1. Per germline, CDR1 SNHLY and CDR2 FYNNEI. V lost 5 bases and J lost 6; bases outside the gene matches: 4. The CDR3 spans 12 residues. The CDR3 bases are TGTGCCAGCAGTTATGCAGGGGGCGAGCAGTACTTC. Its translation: CASSYAGGEQYF.

The CDR3 sequence is CATSRDYLSIRGYEQYF. DNA of the CDR3: TGTGCCACCAGCAGAGATTATTTATCGATTCGGGGCTACGAGCAGTACTTC. The chain couples TRBV15 to TRBJ2-7; weak D call: TRBD2 (5 bases). Germline CDR1 reads LNHNV; CDR2 reads YYDKDF (reference sequence). The CDR3 consists of 17 residues. Between the trimmed V and J ends, which lost 0 bases and 3 bases, there was a span of 18 bases.

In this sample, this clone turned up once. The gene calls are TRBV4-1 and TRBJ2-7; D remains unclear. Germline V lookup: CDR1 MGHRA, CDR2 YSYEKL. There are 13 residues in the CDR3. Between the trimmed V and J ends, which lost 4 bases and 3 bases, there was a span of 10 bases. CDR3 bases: TGCGCCAGCAGCCTCACGACACTCTACGAGCAGTACTTC. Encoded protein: CASSLTTLYEQYF.

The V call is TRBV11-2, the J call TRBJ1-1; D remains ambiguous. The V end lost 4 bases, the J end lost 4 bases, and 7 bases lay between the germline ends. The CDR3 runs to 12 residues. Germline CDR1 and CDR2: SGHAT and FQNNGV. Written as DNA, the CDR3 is TGTGCCAGCAGCTCCGAGGGCACTGAAGCTTTCTTT. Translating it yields CASSSEGTEAFF.

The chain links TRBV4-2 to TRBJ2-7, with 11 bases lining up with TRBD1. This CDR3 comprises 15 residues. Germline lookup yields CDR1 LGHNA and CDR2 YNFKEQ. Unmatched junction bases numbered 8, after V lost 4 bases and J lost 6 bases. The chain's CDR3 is CASSPPGTGGGEQYF. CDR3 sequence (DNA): TGTGCCAGCAGCCCACCCGGGACAGGGGGGGGCGAGCAGTACTTC.